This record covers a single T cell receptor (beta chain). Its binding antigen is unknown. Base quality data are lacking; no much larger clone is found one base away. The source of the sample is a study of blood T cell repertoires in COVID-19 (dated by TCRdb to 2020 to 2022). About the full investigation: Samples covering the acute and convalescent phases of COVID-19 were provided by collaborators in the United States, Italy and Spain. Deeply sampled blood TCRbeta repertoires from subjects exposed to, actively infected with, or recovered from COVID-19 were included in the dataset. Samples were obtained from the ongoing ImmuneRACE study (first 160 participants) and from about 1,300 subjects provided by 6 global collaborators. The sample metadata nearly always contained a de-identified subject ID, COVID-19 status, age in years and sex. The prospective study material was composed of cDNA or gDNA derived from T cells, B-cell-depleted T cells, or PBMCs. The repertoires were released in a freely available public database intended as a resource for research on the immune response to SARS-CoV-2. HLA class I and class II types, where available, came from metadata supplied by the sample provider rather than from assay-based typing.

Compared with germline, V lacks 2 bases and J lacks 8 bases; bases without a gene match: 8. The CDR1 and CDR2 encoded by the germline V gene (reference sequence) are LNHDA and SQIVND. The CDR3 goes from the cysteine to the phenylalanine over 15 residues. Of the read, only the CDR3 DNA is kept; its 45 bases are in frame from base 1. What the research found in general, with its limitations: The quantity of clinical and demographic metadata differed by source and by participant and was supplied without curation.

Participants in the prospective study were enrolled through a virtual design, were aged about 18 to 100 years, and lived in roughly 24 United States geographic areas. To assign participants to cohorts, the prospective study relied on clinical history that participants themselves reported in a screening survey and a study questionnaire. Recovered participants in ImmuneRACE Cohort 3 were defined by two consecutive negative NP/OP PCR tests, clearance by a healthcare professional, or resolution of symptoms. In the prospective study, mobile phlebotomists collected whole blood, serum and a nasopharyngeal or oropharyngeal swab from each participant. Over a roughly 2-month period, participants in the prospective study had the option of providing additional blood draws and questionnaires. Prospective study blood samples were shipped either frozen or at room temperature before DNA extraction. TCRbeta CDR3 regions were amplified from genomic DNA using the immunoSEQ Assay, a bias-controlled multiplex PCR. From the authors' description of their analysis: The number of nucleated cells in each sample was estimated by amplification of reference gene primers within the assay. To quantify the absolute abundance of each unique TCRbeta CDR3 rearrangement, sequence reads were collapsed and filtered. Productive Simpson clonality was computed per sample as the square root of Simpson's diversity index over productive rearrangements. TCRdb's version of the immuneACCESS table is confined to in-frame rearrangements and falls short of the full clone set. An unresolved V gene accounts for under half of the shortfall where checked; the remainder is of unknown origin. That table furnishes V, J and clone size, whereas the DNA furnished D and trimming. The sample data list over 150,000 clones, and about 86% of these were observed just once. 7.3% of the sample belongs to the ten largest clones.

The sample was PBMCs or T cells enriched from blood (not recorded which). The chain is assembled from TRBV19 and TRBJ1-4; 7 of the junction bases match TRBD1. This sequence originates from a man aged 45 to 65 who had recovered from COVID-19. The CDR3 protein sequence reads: CASSIRRQGGEKLFF. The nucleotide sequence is TGTGCCAGTAGTATAAGGAGACAGGGTGGCGAAAAACTGTTTTTT.